These 16 T cell receptor beta chains share one sample of origin, sequenced in a study of T cell repertoires in cytomegalovirus infection (dated by TCRdb to between 2019 and 2020). According to the study, the label for this sample's treatment or condition signals: in vitro stimulation with specific CMV peptide epitopes to enrich CMV-specific T cells. Instrument used: Illumina HiSeq 1500. The public reads were reanalyzed by TCRdb: fastp trimming at Q25, MiXCR alignment, in-frame beta chains only. Each record represents a unique CDR3 protein, reported with the most common genes and DNA among its rows. This sample lists 250,000 to 300,000 distinct CDR3 sequences; less than 25% were detected once. Of the sample, roughly 20% falls within the top ten clones. Their antigens remain unidentified. This specimen was cultured PBMCs, taken from culture after CMV antigen stimulation. The receptors were gathered from a human donor in good health (CMV status not recorded). Some clones in this sample may be carry-over from other donors' samples.

The chain carries TRBV7-9 and TRBJ2-5, with a tentative D call TRBD1 (5 bases). The germline CDR1 and CDR2 sequences are SEHNR and FQNEAQ (reference sequence). Trimming left V 5 bases short and J 10 bases short, with 17 bases between. The CDR3 has 13 residues. This chain's CDR3 is CASSPDTVKDQYF. In DNA form, the CDR3 reads TGTGCCAGCAGCCCGGACACCGTAAAGGACCAGTACTTC. Looking up the rest from reference TRBV7-9 and TRBJ2-5 gives the full variable domain: DTGVSQNPRHKITKRGQNVTFRCDPISEHNRLYWYRQTLGQGPEFLTYFQNEAQLEKSRLLSDRFSAERPKGSFSTLEIQRTEQGDSAMYLCASSPDTVKDQYFGPGTRLLVL.

V usage is TRBV20-1 and J usage is TRBJ2-3, with D perhaps matching TRBD1 or TRBD2 (6 bases each). V shed 7 bases and J shed 5 bases, with 19 bases lying between them. This CDR3 region has 14 residues. Germline loops: CDR1 DFQATT, CDR2 SNEGSKA (reference sequence). CDR3 coding DNA: TGCAGTGTCGAGGGCGGGACACGGGGAGATACGCAGTATTTT. Its protein is CSVEGGTRGDTQYF.

This clonotype was counted a few times. V and J are TRBV6-2 or TRBV6-3 and TRBJ2-2; D possibly corresponds to TRBD2 (5 bases). CDR3 length: 12 residues. V lost 6 bases and J lost 6, with 8 bases in between. Germline CDR1 reads MNHEY; CDR2 reads SVGEGT. The DNA for the CDR3 is TGTGCCAGCAGAGACTACGCCGGGGAGCTGTTTTTT. Residues: CASRDYAGELFF.

The V and J genes are TRBV27 and TRBJ1-5; D not resolved. The ends were cut back, 5 bases at V and 9 bases at J, with 11 bases in the middle. Germline CDR1 reads MNHEY; CDR2 reads SMNVEV (reference sequence). The CDR3 extends over 12 amino acids. The chain's CDR3 is CASSGEGRPQHF. In nucleotides, the CDR3 is TGTGCCAGCAGTGGTGAAGGGAGGCCCCAGCATTTT.

The chain uses TRBV27 and TRBJ2-1; tentative D call: TRBD2 (5 bases). Germline-derived CDR1 and CDR2 are MNHEY and SMNVEV (reference sequence). V lost 5 bases and J lost 4, with 12 bases in between. CDR3 size: 14 residues. The CDR3 loop reads CASSVGRRYNEQFF. The CDR3 nucleotides are TGTGCCAGCAGTGTAGGGCGGAGGTACAATGAGCAGTTCTTC.

The sample holds many counts of this clonotype. This chain links TRBV7-2 with TRBJ2-5; D is possibly TRBD1 or TRBD2 (6 bases each). CDR3 length: 14 residues. CDR1 and CDR2 (germline): SGHTA, FQGNSA. V shed 5 bases and J shed 5 bases, with 15 bases lying between them. The CDR3 DNA follows: TGTGCCAGCAGCGGAGGGGGGTGGACGGAGACCCAGTACTTC. Protein sequence: CASSGGGWTETQYF.

There are many counts of this clonotype. The chain joins TRBV10-3 to TRBJ1-2; D gene unclear. Germline CDR1 ENHRY, CDR2 SYGVKD. This CDR3 has 13 amino acids. V was trimmed by 5 bases and J by 8 bases, leaving 15 bases between them. The CDR3 is CAISTRSGNGYTF. The CDR3 nucleotides read TGTGCCATCAGTACCAGGTCGGGCAACGGCTACACCTTC.

This rearrangement joins TRBV13 to TRBJ2-3; D remains ambiguous. V shed 11 bases and J shed 8 bases, with 20 bases lying between them. Germline loops: CDR1 PRHDT, CDR2 FYEKMQ (reference sequence). The CDR3 spans 13 residues. In DNA form, the CDR3 reads TGTGCCTCCGCCGGGTTGCGGACCGGTACGCAGTATTTT. This encodes CASAGLRTGTQYF.

The chain couples TRBV10-3 to TRBJ1-5; the D gene is possibly TRBD1 (6 bases). The CDR3 length is 13 residues. Trimming pared 10 bases from V and 7 bases from J, leaving 17 bases between. The germline V gene has CDR1 ENHRY and CDR2 SYGVKD. This CDR3 is CATTSGENQPQHF. CDR3 DNA sequence: TGTGCCACGACCTCAGGGGAGAACCAGCCCCAGCATTTT.

The rearrangement links TRBV12-3 or TRBV12-4 to TRBJ2-1; 9 nucleotides line up with TRBD2. Trimming took 5 bases from V and 10 from J; bases not matched to a gene: 3. The CDR3 is made up of 12 amino acids. CDR3 sequence: CASSLTSGEQFF. The DNA of the CDR3 is TGTGCCAGCAGTCTGACTAGCGGAGAGCAGTTCTTC.

The rearrangement joins TRBV13 to TRBJ2-7; the match to TRBD2 covers 9 bases. V shed 5 bases, J shed 5 bases, and the junction held 10 bases outside the gene matches. The CDR3 contains 15 residues. Germline V gene sequence: CDR1 PRHDT, CDR2 FYEKMQ (reference sequence). CDR3 coding DNA: TGTGCCAGCAGCCGAGGAGGTAGCGGGAGCCACGAGCAGTACTTC. Translating it yields CASSRGGSGSHEQYF.

The chain combines TRBV5-4 with TRBJ2-2; 7 nucleotides align to TRBD2. This CDR3 comprises 18 residues. CDR1 and CDR2 from the germline V gene are SGHNT and YYREEE (reference sequence). The junction had 16 bases not matched to a gene; V was cut back by 4 bases and J by 4 bases. The CDR3 nucleotides read TGTGCCAGCAGCCGGTCGGCGTTGCGGGAGTCTATCACCGGGGAGCTGTTTTTT. It is translated as CASSRSALRESITGELFF.

With respect to this clonotype: Just one base apart from a much larger clone, this may be a read error. This chain uses TRBV19 with TRBJ1-2; 8 bases fit TRBD1. The CDR3 loop spans 13 amino acids. CDR1 is LNHDA, CDR2 SQIVND, per germline (reference sequence). Here the CDR3 DNA reads TGTGCCAGTAAATGGACAGGGAGGTATGGCTACATCTTC. It specifies CASKWTGRYGYIF.

In this sample, this clonotype turned up many times. The chain recombines TRBV7-2 with TRBJ2-7, with 11 positions matching TRBD2. This CDR3 comprises 16 residues. Per germline, CDR1 SGHTA and CDR2 FQGNSA. V was clipped by 3 bases and J by 0 bases; unmatched bases: 4. CDR3 protein: CASSFTSGSSSYEQYF. In DNA, the CDR3 is TGTGCCAGCAGCTTCACTAGCGGGAGTAGCTCCTACGAGCAGTACTTC. Looking up the rest from reference TRBV7-2 and TRBJ2-7 gives the full variable domain: GAGVSQSPSNKVTEKGKDVELRCDPISGHTALYWYRQSLGQGLEFLIYFQGNSAPDKSGLPSDRFSAERTGGSVSTLTIQRTQQEDSAVYLCASSFTSGSSSYEQYFGPGTRLTVT.

The chain has TRBV30 and TRBJ2-5; maybe TRBD1 (5 bases). The CDR3 is made up of 12 amino acids. CDR1 is GTSNPN, CDR2 SVGIG, per germline (reference sequence). Trimming removed 1 base at V and 5 bases at J, with 8 bases between. The CDR3 region is CAWSGGRETQYF. CDR3 bases: TGTGCCTGGAGTGGGGGCCGGGAGACCCAGTACTTC.

This clonotype appeared a few times. The CDR3 here is CASSPNPSSAQETQYF. The DNA of the CDR3 is TGCGCCAGCAGCCCCAACCCCTCTAGCGCGCAAGAGACCCAGTACTTC. This chain uses TRBV4-1 with TRBJ2-5, with TRBD2 as a possible D gene (6 bases). This CDR3 comprises 16 residues. From germline, CDR1 is MGHRA and CDR2 YSYEKL. The V end lost 4 bases, the J end lost 2 bases, and 17 bases lay between the germline ends.